This TCR beta chain derives from a study of blood T cells in healthy people across ages. Study observations and caveats: Naive CD4+ cells and diversity were both higher in long-lived donors than in aged donors.

With 6 bases removed from V and 6 bases from J, the gap between germline ends came to 28 bases. Germline V gives CDR1 SQVTM, CDR2 ANQGSEA. This CDR3 is 17 amino acids long. This clonotype was seen a handful of times. Its antigen is as yet unknown. Primers used in a second PCR of roughly 6 to 11 cycles were a sample-barcoded 5' primer and a J-beta primer mix. Using its own MiXCR run on the 5' RACE reads, TCRdb lists one record per CDR3 protein. The sample lists 850,000 to 1,000,000 distinct CDR3 sequences; just over 50% were seen once. The source material was blood. This clonotype was sampled from a woman aged 60 to 75 in good health. V usage is TRBV29-1 and J usage is TRBJ2-3; D is perhaps TRBD2 (5 bases). CDR3 protein: CSVQHPDQQRIMDTQYF. In DNA form, the CDR3 reads TGCAGCGTCCAACACCCGGACCAGCAGCGGATAATGGATACGCAGTATTTT.